The clone carrying this T cell receptor beta chain showed up just a few times. V was pared by 4 bases and J by 1 base, with 16 bases of the junction left unmatched. From germline, CDR1 is MNHEY and CDR2 SMNVEV (reference sequence). This CDR3 contains 18 residues. This sample is part of a study of CD8 T cells in Susac syndrome. After extraction with the RNeasy kit, roughly 0.5 to 1 ug of the RNA was reverse transcribed using random hexamers. Across 54 Vbeta and 13 Jbeta, immunoSEQ multiplex PCR amplified TCR beta CDR3. TCRdb redid the calling of the immunoSEQ multiplex PCR reads with MiXCR, one entry per CDR3 protein. This sample has about 280,000 distinct CDR3 sequences, with more than 75% found just once. The study used treatment-naive patients who had stable or active relapsing-remitting disease as multiple sclerosis controls.

The chain couples TRBV27 to TRBJ2-7; 7 nucleotides align to TRBD1. The source is a human donor with multiple sclerosis. Sequenced material: CD8+ T cells from PBMCs. CDR3 sequence (DNA): TGTGCCAGCAGTTGGGACAGCGGCCTTGAGGGCTCATCCTACGAGCAGTACTTC. It translates to CASSWDSGLEGSSYEQYF.